This TCR beta chain was captured by sequencing in a study of blood T cell repertoires in COVID-19. The CDR3 extends over 16 amino acids. CDR1 and CDR2 from the germline V gene are MRHNA and SNTAGT. Germline trimming cut 5 bases from V and 1 base from J; bases unmatched to any gene: 7. Profiling relied on immunoSEQ multiplex PCR, and the TCRdb table lists in-frame clones only, not all of them. The profile shows roughly 250,000 clones, roughly 80% of them singletons. This clonotype was obtained from a woman between 45 and 60 years old with acute or convalescent COVID-19. The sequenced sample consisted of peripheral blood. The J gene is TRBJ2-1, the V gene TRBV6-4; 8 bases are shared with TRBD2. CDR3 in amino acids: CASSHYSGVSYNEQFF. CDR3 bases: TGTGCCAGCAGTCACTATAGCGGGGTATCCTACAATGAGCAGTTCTTC.